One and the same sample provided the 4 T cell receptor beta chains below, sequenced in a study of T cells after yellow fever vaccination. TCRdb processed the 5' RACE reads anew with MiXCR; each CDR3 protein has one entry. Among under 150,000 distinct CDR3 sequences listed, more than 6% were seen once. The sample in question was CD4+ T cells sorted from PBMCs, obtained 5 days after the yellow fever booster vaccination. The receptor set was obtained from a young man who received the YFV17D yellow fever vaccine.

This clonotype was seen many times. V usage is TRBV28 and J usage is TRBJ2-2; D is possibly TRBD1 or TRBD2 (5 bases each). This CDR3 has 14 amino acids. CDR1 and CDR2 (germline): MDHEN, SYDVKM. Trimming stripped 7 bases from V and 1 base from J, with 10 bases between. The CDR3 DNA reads TGTGCCAGCAACCGGGACCAGAACACCGGGGAGCTGTTTTTT. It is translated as CASNRDQNTGELFF.

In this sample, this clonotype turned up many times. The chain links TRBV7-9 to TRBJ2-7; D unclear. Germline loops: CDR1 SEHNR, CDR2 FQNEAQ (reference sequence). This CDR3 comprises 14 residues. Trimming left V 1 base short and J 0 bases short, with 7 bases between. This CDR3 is CASSLGVRSYEQYF. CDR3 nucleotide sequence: TGTGCCAGCAGCTTAGGGGTCCGCTCCTACGAGCAGTACTTC.

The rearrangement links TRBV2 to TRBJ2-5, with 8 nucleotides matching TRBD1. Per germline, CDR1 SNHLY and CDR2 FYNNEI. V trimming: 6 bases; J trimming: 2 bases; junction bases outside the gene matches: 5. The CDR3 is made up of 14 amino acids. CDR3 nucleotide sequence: TGTGCCAGCAGAACGGGGGACAGGCAAGAGACCCAGTACTTC. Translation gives CASRTGDRQETQYF. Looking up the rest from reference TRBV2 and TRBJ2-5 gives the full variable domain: EPEVTQTPSHQVTQMGQEVILRCVPISNHLYFYWYRQILGQKVEFLVSFYNNEISEKSEIFDDQFSVERPDGSNFTLKIRSTKLEDSAMYFCASRTGDRQETQYFGPGTRLLVL.

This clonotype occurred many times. The CDR3 region has the DNA TGTGCCAGCAGCTGGCTGGCGGCCAACGTCCTGACTTTC. Its translation is CASSWLAANVLTF. V gene TRBV7-2 combines with J gene TRBJ2-6; D not resolved. CDR1 is SGHTA, CDR2 FQGNSA, per germline. CDR3 size: 13 residues. The V end lost 4 bases, the J end lost 6 bases, and 7 bases lay between the germline ends.